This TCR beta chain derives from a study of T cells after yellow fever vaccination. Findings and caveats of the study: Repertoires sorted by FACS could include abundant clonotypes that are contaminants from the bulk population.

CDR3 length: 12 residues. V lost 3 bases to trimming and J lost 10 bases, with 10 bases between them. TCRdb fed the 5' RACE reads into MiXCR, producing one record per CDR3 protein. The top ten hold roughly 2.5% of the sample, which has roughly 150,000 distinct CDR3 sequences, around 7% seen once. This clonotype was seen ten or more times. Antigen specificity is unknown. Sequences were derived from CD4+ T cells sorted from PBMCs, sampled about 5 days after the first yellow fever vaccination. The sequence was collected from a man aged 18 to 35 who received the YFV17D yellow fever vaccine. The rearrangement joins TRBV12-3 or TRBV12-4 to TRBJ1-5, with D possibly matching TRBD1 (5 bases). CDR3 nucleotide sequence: TGTGCCAGCAGTTTGAGGAGGGGCCCCCAGCATTTT. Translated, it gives CASSLRRGPQHF.